Below, 16 T cell receptor beta chains from the same sample are listed, as sequenced in a study of PD-1 blockade in classical Hodgkin lymphoma. Produced via immunoSEQ multiplex PCR; TCRdb's table is partial and in-frame only. The sample lists roughly 30,000 clones, approximately 80% seen once, with around 0.6% in the top ten. As to time point: cycle 4 day 1 (C4D1), after less than seven weeks of nivolumab. Every patient was affected by relapse after autologous stem cell transplantation, while exposure to brentuximab vedotin was not uniform. By magnetic negative selection, CD4+ T cells were purified from thawed PBMCs. Sample: CD4+ T cells from blood, taken before the fourth cycle of nivolumab. Every receptor here comes from a human donor with classical Hodgkin lymphoma.

This clone was counted between two and nine times. The chain combines TRBV18 with TRBJ1-2; TRBD1 is a possible D gene (6 bases). V dropped 2 bases and J dropped 1 base, with 8 bases sitting between them. This CDR3 contains 14 residues. Germline CDR1 reads KGHSH; CDR2 reads LQKENI. CDR3 DNA sequence: TGTGCCAGCTCACCAGAACAGGGTAACTATGGCTACACCTTC. Encoded protein: CASSPEQGNYGYTF.

The chain employs TRBV5-4 and TRBJ2-1; TRBD2 matches at 8 bases. The trim removed 0 bases at V and 3 bases at J, leaving 5 bases unmatched. The CDR3 has 16 residues. In germline, CDR1 is SGHNT, CDR2 YYREEE (reference sequence). The DNA of the CDR3 is TGTGCCAGCAGCTTGGGCGGGCGGGGGGTCTACAATGAGCAGTTCTTC. Translation: CASSLGGRGVYNEQFF.

The rearrangement links TRBV7-9 to TRBJ2-1; no firm D call. Trimming took 5 bases from V and 11 from J, leaving 1 base between them. Germline CDR1 SEHNR, CDR2 FQNEAQ (reference sequence). The CDR3 totals 8 residues. CDR3 region: CASSQQFF. For the CDR3, the DNA is TGTGCCAGCAGCCAGCAGTTCTTC.

In its sample, this clone was seen a few times. CDR3 protein: CASSWGHGGSGTQYF. The CDR3 DNA reads as TGTGCCAGCAGCTGGGGACACGGAGGATCAGGGACCCAGTACTTC. V is TRBV7-2 and J is TRBJ2-5; tentative D call: TRBD1 (6 bases). Germline assignment: CDR1 SGHTA and CDR2 FQGNSA. The CDR3 has 15 residues. Trimming pared 4 bases from V and 7 bases from J, leaving 19 bases between. The complete variable domain, with remaining parts taken from reference TRBV7-2 and TRBJ2-5, reads GAGVSQSPSNKVTEKGKDVELRCDPISGHTALYWYRQSLGQGLEFLIYFQGNSAPDKSGLPSDRFSAERTGGSVSTLTIQRTQQEDSAVYLCASSWGHGGSGTQYFGPGTRLLVL.

The chain joins TRBV19 to TRBJ2-7, with 10 bases lining up with TRBD2. The CDR3 spans 16 residues. V gave up 6 bases and J gave up 4 bases; unmatched junction bases: 12. Germline CDR1 is LNHDA and CDR2 is SQIVND (reference sequence). CDR3 amino acids: CASSRTPLAGEYEQYF. The CDR3 nucleotides are TGTGCCAGTAGCCGCACCCCCCTAGCGGGGGAATACGAGCAGTACTTC.

The chain recombines TRBV11-3 with TRBJ2-7, with 10 bases identical to TRBD2. Germline CDR1 SGHNT, CDR2 YENEEA. V shed 5 bases and J 6 bases; nucleotides not matched to a gene: 10. The CDR3 is made up of 15 amino acids. The CDR3 DNA is TGTGCCAGCAGCCCCCGCCTAGCGGGAGTGGCCGAGCAGTACTTC. Residues: CASSPRLAGVAEQYF.

J is TRBJ2-3 and V is TRBV7-3; D is unresolved. The CDR3 is 14 amino acids. Germline loops: CDR1 SGHTA, CDR2 FQGTGA. V lost 2 bases and J 0 bases, leaving 6 bases between the germline ends. In nucleotides, the CDR3 is TGTGCCAGCAGCTTAGACGAAAGCACAGATACGCAGTATTTT. It is translated as CASSLDESTDTQYF.

The genes are TRBV10-3 and TRBJ1-1, with a possible D match to TRBD1 (6 bases). Germline V gene lookup returns CDR1 ENHRY and CDR2 SYGVKD. This CDR3 comprises 14 residues. V lost 8 bases to trimming and J lost 2 bases, with 15 bases between them. CDR3 region: CAIAGALGNTEAFF. In DNA, the CDR3 is TGTGCCATCGCAGGGGCCTTGGGAAACACTGAAGCTTTCTTT.

The rearrangement joins TRBV7-3 to TRBJ2-3; no clear D gene. The V end lost 1 base, the J end lost 2 bases, and 10 bases lay between the germline ends. CDR3 length equals 15 residues. Per the germline V gene, CDR1 is SGHTA and CDR2 is FQGTGA. CDR3 sequence (DNA): TGTGCCAGCAGCTTAAACGGCATCATCACAGATACGCAGTATTTT. It specifies CASSLNGIITDTQYF.

The chain employs TRBV27 and TRBJ1-5, with TRBD1 matching 11 bases. The CDR3 extends over 16 amino acids. Trimming took 5 bases from V and 3 from J; bases not matched to a gene: 6. Germline V lookup: CDR1 MNHEY, CDR2 SMNVEV (reference sequence). The CDR3 DNA sequence: TGTGCCAGCAGTCCCCGGACAGGGGGCCTCAATCAGCCCCAGCATTTT. It codes for CASSPRTGGLNQPQHF.

The V call is TRBV2, the J call TRBJ2-3; 8 positions agree with TRBD2. Germline V gives CDR1 SNHLY, CDR2 FYNNEI. The V gene end was trimmed by 6 bases and the J gene end by 1 base; junction bases not matched to a gene: 9. The CDR3 is made up of 16 amino acids. CDR3 region: CASRTDLLAGTDTQYF. CDR3 bases: TGTGCCAGCAGGACGGACTTACTAGCGGGCACAGATACGCAGTATTTT.

The genes are TRBV25-1 and TRBJ2-5, with 12 nucleotides matching TRBD2. The V gene's germline CDR1 is MGHDK and CDR2 SYGVNS. J lost 2 bases, V lost 2 bases, and 3 bases had no gene match. This CDR3 spans 16 amino acids. The CDR3 DNA follows: TGTGCCAGCAGTGAACTAGCGGGAGGGCGTCAAGAGACCCAGTACTTC. This translates into CASSELAGGRQETQYF.

The CDR3 coding sequence is TGTGCCAGCAGCGTAAGCGAGACCCAGTACTTC. It yields the protein CASSVSETQYF. The rearrangement uses TRBV9 and TRBJ2-5; D ambiguous. CDR1 and CDR2 (germline): SGDLS, YYNGEE. The CDR3 totals 11 residues. Trimming took 1 base from V and 5 from J, leaving 3 bases between them.

The V call is TRBV15, the J call TRBJ2-7; D unclear. The germline V and J ends were trimmed by 1 base and 4 bases, with 23 bases remaining between them. The CDR3 consists of 18 residues. Germline lookup yields CDR1 LNHNV and CDR2 YYDKDF (reference sequence). CDR3 in amino acids: CATSRVPRRSAPPYEQYF. The CDR3 DNA is TGTGCCACCAGCAGAGTCCCTCGACGTTCCGCACCCCCATACGAGCAGTACTTC.

The CDR3 is CASSFTSETQYF. CDR3 DNA: TGTGCCAGCAGCTTTACCTCGGAGACCCAGTACTTC. V usage is TRBV7-9 and J usage is TRBJ2-5; no definite D call. The length of the CDR3 is 12 residues. Trimming removed 3 bases at V and 5 bases at J, with 7 bases between. Germline values: CDR1 SEHNR, CDR2 FQNEAQ (reference sequence).

The chain combines TRBV6-1 with TRBJ1-1; the D is unclear. Trimming took off 2 bases at V and 3 bases at J, with 10 bases between the two ends. This CDR3 is 14 amino acids long. The germline gives CDR1 MNHNS, CDR2 SASEGT. CDR3 DNA sequence: TGTGCCAGCAGTGAAACCCTAAAGGACACTGAAGCTTTCTTT. Protein product: CASSETLKDTEAFF.